The 22 T cell receptor beta chains presented below share a single source sample, sequenced in a study of cytomegalovirus exposure and HLA in healthy donors (dated by TCRdb to the late 2010s). Library construction relied on the immunoSEQ multiplex PCR assay. TCRdb's version of the immuneACCESS table is confined to in-frame rearrangements and falls short of the full clone set. An unresolved V gene accounts for under half of the shortfall where checked; the remainder is of unknown origin. The sample yields roughly 270,000 clones; roughly 90% were counted once. Over 0.7% of the sample is held by the ten biggest clonotypes. The specimen was PBMCs. These receptors were taken from a woman in her late teens or twenties in good health and CMV-seronegative.

The chain recombines TRBV15 with TRBJ1-1; D is uncertain. The V end was cut by 1 base, the J end by 1 base, with 10 bases between. CDR1 and CDR2 from the germline V gene are LNHNV and YYDKDF (reference sequence). CDR3 size: 15 residues. CDR3 bases: TGTGCCACCAGCAGAGGGTGGGCCGGGAACACTGAAGCTTTCTTT. Residues: CATSRGWAGNTEAFF. Looking up the rest from reference TRBV15 and TRBJ1-1 gives the full variable domain: DAMVIQNPRYQVTQFGKPVTLSCSQTLNHNVMYWYQQKSSQAPKLLFHYYDKDFNNEADTPDNFQSRRPNTSFCFLDIRSPGLGDTAMYLCATSRGWAGNTEAFFGQGTRLTVV.

CDR3 DNA sequence: TGTGCCAGCAGCTTGGGGGGGACAGGGGTTACCAACGAGCAGTACTTC. Protein product: CASSLGGTGVTNEQYF. V and J are TRBV5-4 and TRBJ2-7; 10 bases match TRBD1. There are 16 residues in the CDR3. Germline loops: CDR1 SGHNT, CDR2 YYREEE (reference sequence). Trimming cost V 0 bases and J 5 bases; bases outside gene matches: 8. Combining the CDR3 with reference TRBV5-4 and TRBJ2-7 gives the whole variable domain ETGVTQSPTHLIKTRGQQVTLRCSSQSGHNTVSWYQQALGQGPQFIFQYYREEENGRGNFPPRFSGLQFPNYSSELNVNALELDDSALYLCASSLGGTGVTNEQYFGPGTRLTVT.

This chain connects TRBV6-1 to TRBJ2-7; 11 nucleotides agree with TRBD1. Germline-derived CDR1 and CDR2 are MNHNS and SASEGT. This CDR3 is 15 amino acids long. V was pared by 4 bases and J by 3 bases, with 5 bases of the junction left unmatched. CDR3 region: CASSVRDRGDYEQYF. The CDR3 nucleotides are TGTGCCAGCAGTGTAAGGGACAGGGGGGACTACGAGCAGTACTTC.

For this clone: With only one base between it and a far larger clone, this is likely a read error. This rearrangement joins TRBV5-1 to TRBJ1-5; 7 bases are shared with TRBD1. Trimming took 1 base from V and 5 from J; bases not matched to a gene: 0. The length of the CDR3 is 13 residues. CDR1 is SGHRS, CDR2 YFSETQ, per germline. In nucleotides, the CDR3 is TGCGCCAGCAGCTTGCAGGGGGATCAGCCCCAGCATTTT. Translation gives CASSLQGDQPQHF.

The chain recombines TRBV11-2 with TRBJ2-5; TRBD2 aligns across 12 bases. V was pared by 5 bases and J by 5 bases, with 15 bases of the junction left unmatched. The CDR3 loop spans 18 amino acids. Germline assignment: CDR1 SGHAT and CDR2 FQNNGV. The CDR3 protein is CASSPEAQLAGGEETQYF. Written as DNA, the CDR3 is TGTGCCAGCAGCCCTGAAGCCCAACTAGCGGGAGGCGAGGAGACCCAGTACTTC.

This clone was seen only a few times. This chain joins TRBV18 and TRBJ1-3, with D maybe TRBD1 (5 bases). The CDR3 length is 13 residues. Germline CDR1 KGHSH, CDR2 LQKENI. V was clipped by 4 bases and J by 2 bases, with 6 bases between them. The CDR3 here is CASSQGPGNTIYF. The DNA for the CDR3 is TGTGCCAGCTCACAGGGGCCTGGAAACACCATATATTTT.

The chain combines TRBV9 with TRBJ1-1, with 7 nucleotides matching TRBD1. CDR1 and CDR2 from the germline V gene are SGDLS and YYNGEE. The CDR3 consists of 15 residues. Losses at the gene ends were 3 bases for V and 1 base for J; bases not matched to a gene: 6. Here the CDR3 reads CASSEGQSGNTEAFF. The CDR3 bases are TGTGCCAGCAGCGAGGGACAGAGCGGGAACACTGAAGCTTTCTTT. The full variable domain, in which reference TRBV9 and TRBJ1-1 provide the parts outside the CDR3, is DSGVTQTPKHLITATGQRVTLRCSPRSGDLSVYWYQQSLDQGLQFLIQYYNGEERAKGNILERFSAQQFPDLHSELNLSSLELGDSALYFCASSEGQSGNTEAFFGQGTRLTVV.

The chain carries TRBV6-1 and TRBJ2-7, with a weak D call TRBD1 (5 bases). The germline V gene has CDR1 MNHNS and CDR2 SASEGT. This CDR3 spans 13 amino acids. Trimming removed 7 bases from V and 7 bases from J, with 17 bases in between. CDR3 nucleotide sequence: TGTGCCAGCAATCAGGGCGCGCTTGGGGAGCAGTACTTC. It yields the protein CASNQGALGEQYF.

The chain is built from TRBV28 and TRBJ1-5; 8 nucleotides line up with TRBD1. The germline V gene has CDR1 MDHEN and CDR2 SYDVKM. The CDR3 is made up of 13 amino acids. With V trimmed by 7 bases and J by 7 bases, 6 bases remained unmatched. For the CDR3, the DNA is TGTGCCAGCACGACAGGGGAGGCGCAGCCCCAGCATTTT. Amino acids: CASTTGEAQPQHF.

The chain is built from TRBV2 and TRBJ2-2; 10 bases fit TRBD1. CDR1 and CDR2 from the germline V gene are SNHLY and FYNNEI. The trim removed 6 bases at V and 5 bases at J, leaving 6 bases unmatched. The CDR3 extends over 15 amino acids. This chain's CDR3 is CASREDRGITGELFF. For the CDR3, the DNA is TGTGCCAGCAGAGAGGACAGGGGGATAACCGGGGAGCTGTTTTTT.

In nucleotides, the CDR3 is TGCGCCAGCAGCCTCGACACTAGGGAAAAACTGTTTTTT. Encoded protein: CASSLDTREKLFF. The chain is built from TRBV4-1 and TRBJ1-4; D remains unclear. The germline gives CDR1 MGHRA, CDR2 YSYEKL. The CDR3 has 13 residues. Between the trimmed V and J ends, which lost 4 bases and 8 bases, there was a span of 11 bases.

The chain uses TRBV6-5 and TRBJ1-3; unclear D gene. The germline V gene has CDR1 MNHEY and CDR2 SVGAGI. The CDR3 totals 14 residues. The V and J ends lost 5 bases and 9 bases respectively, with 17 bases between them. CDR3 DNA: TGTGCCAGCAGTGTTGGTTCGCCGATAGCCACCATATATTTT. The encoded protein is CASSVGSPIATIYF.

This clone was counted between two and nine times. The J gene is TRBJ1-2, the V gene TRBV29-1; possible D gene TRBD1, 6 bases. Trimming removed 4 bases from V and 6 bases from J, with 9 bases in between. CDR3 size: 11 residues. In germline, CDR1 is SQVTM, CDR2 ANQGSEA. The CDR3 spells CSVVGGHGYTF. CDR3 coding DNA: TGCAGCGTTGTAGGGGGTCATGGCTACACCTTC. The full variable domain, rest sourced from reference TRBV29-1 and TRBJ1-2, is SAVISQKPSRDICQRGTSLTIQCQVDSQVTMMFWYRQQPGQSLTLIATANQGSEATYESGFVIDKFPISRPNLTFSTLTVSNMSPEDSSIYLCSVVGGHGYTFGSGTRLTVV.

As to this clone: Germline is not matched at one junction end, which may reflect a read error. The chain has TRBV7-3 and TRBJ2-3, with D maybe TRBD1 (5 bases). From germline, CDR1 is SGHTA and CDR2 FQGTGA. The CDR3 runs 13 residues. CDR3 amino acids: CASSVTRENTQYF. The CDR3, as DNA: TGTGCCAGCAGCGTAACCAGGGAAAATACGCAGTATTTT. Variable domain in full (rest from reference TRBV7-3 and TRBJ2-3): GAGVSQTPSNKVTEKGKYVELRCDPISGHTALYWYRQSLGQGPEFLIYFQGTGAADDSGLPNDRFFAVRPEGSVSTLKIQRTERGDSAVYLCASSVTRENTQYFGPGTRLTVL.

This clone occurred a few times. V usage is TRBV2 and J usage is TRBJ2-2; D call uncertain. This CDR3 is built from 12 residues. The V and J ends lost 5 bases and 7 bases respectively, with 8 bases between them. Germline assignment: CDR1 SNHLY and CDR2 FYNNEI. CDR3 protein: CASSTVHGELFF. CDR3 nucleotide sequence: TGTGCCAGCAGTACCGTACACGGGGAGCTGTTTTTT.

The chain couples TRBV27 to TRBJ2-5, with a tentative D call TRBD2 (6 bases). In germline, CDR1 is MNHEY, CDR2 SMNVEV (reference sequence). V shed 7 bases and J shed 5 bases, with 20 bases lying between them. This CDR3 has 15 residues. CDR3 nucleotide sequence: TGTGCCAGCAACGCCGGCTCGGGAGAAGGGGAGACCCAGTACTTC. Residues: CASNAGSGEGETQYF.

The chain recombines TRBV9 with TRBJ2-2; tentative D call: TRBD2 (5 bases). V was pared by 2 bases and J by 8 bases, with 7 bases between. The germline gives CDR1 SGDLS, CDR2 YYNGEE. The CDR3 covers 12 residues. CDR3 coding DNA: TGTGCCAGCAGCGTGAGGGTGGGGGAGCTGTTTTTT. It translates to CASSVRVGELFF.

The chain joins TRBV11-3 to TRBJ2-3; 8 nucleotides match TRBD2. With 4 bases clipped from V and 5 bases from J, the junction kept 5 bases outside the gene matches. This CDR3 is built from 14 residues. The germline V gene encodes CDR1 SGHNT and CDR2 YENEEA. The CDR3 region is CASSSGLVGDTQYF. DNA for the CDR3: TGTGCCAGCAGCTCGGGACTAGTGGGAGATACGCAGTATTTT.

The chain combines TRBV28 with TRBJ1-5, with D perhaps matching TRBD1 (6 bases). V was pared by 1 base and J by 2 bases, with 12 bases between. CDR1 is MDHEN and CDR2 is SYDVKM in the germline V gene. The CDR3 is made up of 16 amino acids. Written as DNA, the CDR3 is TGTGCCAGCAGTTTATTAAAGGGGGTAGGCAATCAGCCCCAGCATTTT. This translates into CASSLLKGVGNQPQHF. The entire variable domain, with the rest obtained from reference TRBV28 and TRBJ1-5, is as follows: DVKVTQSSRYLVKRTGEKVFLECVQDMDHENMFWYRQDPGLGLRLIYFSYDVKMKEKGDIPEGYSVSREKKERFSLILESASTNQTSMYLCASSLLKGVGNQPQHFGDGTRLSIL.

The chain employs TRBV27 and TRBJ2-1; no clear D gene. Looked up from germline, CDR1 is MNHEY and CDR2 is SMNVEV (reference sequence). The CDR3 consists of 20 residues. V was pared by 0 bases and J by 0 bases, with 21 bases between. The CDR3 spells CASSLSIMGPSLSSYNEQFF. DNA for the CDR3: TGTGCCAGCAGTTTATCGATAATGGGCCCAAGCCTGAGCTCCTACAATGAGCAGTTCTTC.

This chain connects TRBV5-4 to TRBJ2-3; TRBD2 matches at 9 bases. This CDR3 contains 15 residues. V shed 2 bases, J shed 2 bases, and the junction held 3 bases outside the gene matches. Per the germline V gene, CDR1 is SGHNT and CDR2 is YYREEE (reference sequence). In nucleotides, the CDR3 is TGTGCCAGCAGCTTCGGGACTAGCCACACAGATACGCAGTATTTT. Its protein is CASSFGTSHTDTQYF.

The CDR3 DNA reads TGTGCCAGCAGCATAACCCCCAGAGATACGCAGTATTTT. Encoded protein: CASSITPRDTQYF. This chain joins TRBV7-8 and TRBJ2-3; D unresolved. V lost 5 bases, J lost 5 bases, and 11 bases lay in between. In germline, CDR1 is SGHVS, CDR2 FQNEAQ. The CDR3 totals 13 residues.